Following are 13 T cell receptor beta chains from one sample sequenced in a study of T-cell memory formation after mild COVID-19. TCRdb independently ran MiXCR on the 5' RACE reads; one entry per CDR3 protein. The profile shows approximately 210,000 distinct CDR3 sequences, more than 9% of them singletons. Sequenced sample: PBMCs or a T cell subset sorted from them (not recorded which). All receptors come from a man aged 18 to 30 who had mild COVID-19 (a few samples of this study predate the infection). Cell type and time point are not known.

The chain joins TRBV7-2 to TRBJ2-4, with TRBD2 matching 11 bases. The CDR3 runs to 16 residues. After removal of 1 base from V and 7 bases from J, the junction contained 6 bases not matched to a gene. Germline V gives CDR1 SGHTA, CDR2 FQGNSA. In nucleotides, the CDR3 is TGTGCCAGCAGCTTAGACCGTCTAGCGGGGGGTAACATTCAGTACTTC. It encodes CASSLDRLAGGNIQYF.

This clonotype appeared many times. This sequence joins TRBV12-3 or TRBV12-4 and TRBJ1-1; 8 positions agree with TRBD1. Germline trimming cut 4 bases from V and 0 bases from J; bases unmatched to any gene: 4. The length of the CDR3 is 15 residues. CDR3 DNA sequence: TGTGCCAGCAGTTACCGGGACAGGTTGAACACTGAAGCTTTCTTT. Translation gives CASSYRDRLNTEAFF.

There are many counts of this clonotype. This sequence joins TRBV5-1 and TRBJ2-7; no reliable D call. Germline V gene data show CDR1 as SGHRS and CDR2 as YFSETQ. V gave up 3 bases and J gave up 5 bases, with 9 bases separating them. The CDR3 is made up of 12 amino acids. The CDR3 spells CASSSDGDEQYF. In DNA form, the CDR3 reads TGCGCCAGCAGCTCCGACGGTGACGAGCAGTACTTC.

In its sample, this clonotype was seen a few times. The chain links TRBV7-6 to TRBJ1-5; D is possibly TRBD1 (6 bases). V lost 5 bases to trimming and J lost 6 bases, with 17 bases between them. Germline CDR1 reads SGHVS; CDR2 reads FNYEAQ. CDR3 length: 15 amino acids. The CDR3 sequence: CASSPQAGAGQPQHF. The CDR3 nucleotides read TGTGCCAGCAGCCCTCAGGCGGGGGCCGGTCAGCCCCAGCATTTT.

The genes are TRBV12-3 or TRBV12-4 and TRBJ1-6; D gene unclear. The length of the CDR3 is 11 residues. V dropped 1 base and J dropped 11 bases, with 3 bases sitting between them. This CDR3 reads CASSLGTPLHF. CDR3 in DNA: TGTGCCAGCAGTTTAGGGACACCCCTCCACTTT.

The rearrangement uses TRBV12-3 or TRBV12-4 and TRBJ1-1; D is unresolved. Trimming pared 1 base from V and 2 bases from J, leaving 11 bases between. CDR3 length: 15 residues. The CDR3 nucleotides are TGTGCCAGCAGTTTAGATGGGGAGAGAAACACTGAAGCTTTCTTT. Its protein product is CASSLDGERNTEAFF.

This clonotype was picked up a small number of times. The chain couples TRBV20-1 to TRBJ2-7, with TRBD1 identical over 9 bases. The V gene end was trimmed by 2 bases and the J gene end by 3 bases; junction bases not matched to a gene: 8. Germline CDR1 is DFQATT and CDR2 is SNEGSKA (reference sequence). The CDR3 spans 15 residues. CDR3 nucleotides: TGCAGTGCTAGAACAACCGGGACAGGGATCTACGAGCAGTACTTC. This encodes CSARTTGTGIYEQYF.

The chain joins TRBV7-3 to TRBJ2-3; D is ambiguous. This CDR3 has 13 residues. CDR1 and CDR2 from the germline V gene are SGHTA and FQGTGA. V was shortened by 5 bases and J by 4 bases, with 10 bases between the two germline ends. The CDR3 reads CASSTYPADTQYF. For the CDR3, the DNA is TGTGCCAGCAGCACATACCCCGCAGATACGCAGTATTTT.

V gene TRBV6-6 combines with J gene TRBJ1-1; D not certain. V lost 2 bases and J lost 8, with 12 bases in between. The CDR3 totals 13 residues. The germline CDR1 and CDR2 sequences are MNHNY and SVGAGI (reference sequence). CDR3 region: CASSYTVLSEAFF. In nucleotides, the CDR3 is TGTGCCAGCAGTTACACGGTGCTCAGCGAAGCTTTCTTT.

This clonotype has only a few counts. This chain uses TRBV20-1 with TRBJ1-4, with D uncertain. The CDR3 has 14 residues. V was shortened by 3 bases and J by 6 bases, with 14 bases between the two germline ends. CDR1 and CDR2 from the germline V gene are DFQATT and SNEGSKA (reference sequence). This CDR3 is CSASVSGGDEKLFF. The CDR3 DNA reads TGCAGTGCTAGTGTGTCGGGTGGGGATGAAAAACTGTTTTTT.

This clonotype was recorded a few times. The V gene is TRBV7-2, the J gene TRBJ2-5; D is possibly TRBD2 (6 bases). V lost 5 bases and J 4 bases, leaving 14 bases between the germline ends. Looked up from germline, CDR1 is SGHTA and CDR2 is FQGNSA. This CDR3 comprises 14 residues. The CDR3: CASSLTRSRETQYF. As DNA, the CDR3 is TGTGCCAGCAGCCTGACTAGATCCCGAGAGACCCAGTACTTC.

A few counts support this clonotype. The gene calls are TRBV4-3 and TRBJ1-4, with a tentative D call TRBD1 (6 bases). CDR3 size: 14 residues. The germline gives CDR1 LGHNA, CDR2 YSLEER. V dropped 7 bases and J dropped 5 bases, with 14 bases sitting between them. The CDR3 bases are TGCGCCAGCACCCTCAGGGGTCGAAATGAAAAACTGTTTTTT. It yields the protein CASTLRGRNEKLFF.

This clonotype was recorded many times. V usage is TRBV3-1 and J usage is TRBJ1-3; a possible D gene is TRBD1 (5 bases). With 5 bases removed from V and 0 bases from J, the gap between germline ends came to 14 bases. Germline V CDR1 and CDR2: LGHDT, YNNKEL (reference sequence). The CDR3 is 16 residues long. The CDR3 loop is CASSFTGQLSGNTIYF. Here the CDR3 DNA reads TGTGCCAGCAGCTTTACAGGACAACTCTCTGGAAACACCATATATTTT.